This TCR beta chain was observed in a study of T-cell reconstitution after alpha-beta-depleted transplantation in children (dated by TCRdb to 2016 to 2018). Broadly, across the study: Using TCR repertoire profiling, the study quantitatively followed how T-cell immune reconstitution unfolded in children after TCRalphabeta/CD19-depleted allogeneic hematopoietic cell transplantation. Overall study outcomes, separate from this receptor: In some patients, high TCRbeta diversity at day 60 was attributed to recipient T cells and intrathymic progenitors that had survived conditioning. The apparently early recovery of alphabetaT-cell counts about two months after transplant reportedly depended on only several hundred rapidly expanded clones that came from non-depleted graft cells. The frequencies of hyperexpanded clones fell over the following months, and after one year, T-cell counts and TCRbeta diversity were mostly attributed to newly produced T cells.

The protocol used for the library was PCR. Sequencing used an Illumina HiSeq 2500. TCR libraries were prepared with molecular barcoding, using unique molecular identifiers to normalize TCRbeta repertoire quantification. TCRdb reprocessing: public reads trimmed at Q25 with fastp, clones called with MiXCR, in-frame beta chains kept. Records with the same CDR3 protein are collapsed into one entry carrying the most frequent genes and DNA. The sample records about 610,000 distinct CDR3 sequences, over 25% of which are singletons. Together, the top ten hold under 45% of the sample. Deletion took 0 bases off V and 4 bases off J, with a span of 7 bases between the germline ends. Taken from cysteine to phenylalanine, the CDR3 has 13 residues. Only the CDR3 DNA is retained, 39 bases long and in frame from the first base. CDR1 and CDR2, per the germline V gene, are SGDLS and YYNGEE. Read against the paper, the sample's treatment or condition label means: allogeneic hematopoietic cell transplantation with graft depleted of TCRalphabeta T cells and CD19 B cells. The transplant recipients were children given TCRalphabeta/CD19-depleted allogeneic hematopoietic cell grafts.

This clonotype was detected only a few times. This receptor's antigen is unknown. No clone much larger than this one lies a single base away; base qualities are absent. Sequenced here: PBMCs, sampled before TCRalphabeta/CD19-depleted stem cell transplant. The rearrangement joined TRBV9 to TRBJ1-2; no D gene is confidently identified. This clonotype originated in a boy younger than two with Wiskott-Aldrich syndrome, due to receive a stem cell transplant. The DNA sequence is TGTGCCAGCAGCGTAGGGGAGGGCTATGGCTACACCTTC. Translated, this gives CASSVGEGYGYTF.